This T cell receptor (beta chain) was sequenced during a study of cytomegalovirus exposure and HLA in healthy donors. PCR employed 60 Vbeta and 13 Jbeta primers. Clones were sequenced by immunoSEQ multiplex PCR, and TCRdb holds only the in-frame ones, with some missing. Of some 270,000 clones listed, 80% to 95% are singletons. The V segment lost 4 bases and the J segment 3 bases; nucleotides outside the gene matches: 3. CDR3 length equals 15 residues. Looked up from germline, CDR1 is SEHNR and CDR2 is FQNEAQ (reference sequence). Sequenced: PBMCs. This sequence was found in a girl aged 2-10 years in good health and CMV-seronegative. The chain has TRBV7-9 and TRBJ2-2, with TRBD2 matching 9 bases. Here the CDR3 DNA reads TGTGCCAGCAGCTCGACTAGCGGTCACACCGGGGAGCTGTTTTTT. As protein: CASSSTSGHTGELFF.